These 5 T cell receptor beta chains share one sample of origin, sequenced in a study of T cells in localized non-small cell lung cancer. The data were produced by immunoSEQ multiplex PCR, yet TCRdb's version contains in-frame clones alone and is incomplete. The sample shows approximately 72,000 clones, roughly four fifths of them seen only once. The source material was peripheral blood, sampled before any cancer treatment. The receptors here all came from a female donor over 55 with stage I lung adenocarcinoma.

The chain is built from TRBV9 and TRBJ1-3, with D uncertain. V shed 0 bases and J shed 3 bases, with 10 bases lying between them. CDR1 is SGDLS and CDR2 is YYNGEE in the germline V gene. This CDR3 spans 15 amino acids. The CDR3 region is CASSVDALNGNTIYF. DNA for the CDR3: TGTGCCAGCAGCGTAGACGCCCTAAATGGAAACACCATATATTTT.

Remarks on this clone: The junction does not match germline at one end; this may be a read error. This rearrangement joins TRBV7-7 to TRBJ2-7, with TRBD1 identical over 9 bases. Germline CDR1 and CDR2: SSHAT and FNYEAQ (reference sequence). This CDR3 spans 14 amino acids. CDR3 loop: CASSSGTGTHEQYF. The CDR3 DNA reads as TGTGCTAGCAGCTCCGGGACAGGGACCCACGAGCAGTACTTC.

This chain links TRBV6-6 with TRBJ1-3; 11 bases agree with TRBD1. The germline CDR1 and CDR2 sequences are MNHNY and SVGAGI (reference sequence). V shed 8 bases, J shed 3 bases, and the junction held 3 bases outside the gene matches. This CDR3 has 14 amino acids. CDR3 bases: TGTGCCAGCTTGGGACAGGGGGGTGGAAACACCATATATTTT. This encodes CASLGQGGGNTIYF.

This chain joins TRBV28 and TRBJ1-3; D gene ambiguous. The CDR3 covers 14 residues. Trimming took 3 bases from V and 0 from J, leaving 6 bases between them. Germline V gene data show CDR1 as MDHEN and CDR2 as SYDVKM. DNA of the CDR3: TGTGCCAGCAGTTTTGGAAGCTCTGGAAACACCATATATTTT. Protein: CASSFGSSGNTIYF.

The rearrangement joins TRBV15 to TRBJ1-1; 8 bases match TRBD1. The CDR3 is made up of 15 amino acids. V shed 0 bases, J shed 14 bases, and the junction held 14 bases outside the gene matches. The germline V gene has CDR1 LNHNV and CDR2 YYDKDF (reference sequence). The CDR3, as DNA: TGTGCCACCAGCAGAGATCCGACAGGGGCTACTATGGCATTCTTT. It yields the protein CATSRDPTGATMAFF.